This TCR beta chain was profiled in a study of shared clonotypes between healthy human individuals. Study observations and caveats: Genetic and exposure-history diversity was limited by the few donors.

Splitting of each subset's genomic DNA was done evenly across several immunoSEQ plates. Method: immunoSEQ multiplex PCR; TCRdb's copy keeps in-frame clones and lacks some. The sample gives roughly 2.2 million clones, approximately 93% of which show up once; 0.39% is in the top ten. Trimming took 3 bases from V and 3 from J, leaving 10 bases between them. The CDR3 length is 14 residues. CDR1 and CDR2 (germline): SGHAT, FQNNGV. With respect to this clone: Its antigen is still unknown.

The specimen was naive CD4+ T cells from PBMCs. Subset defined: CD45RA+ positively selected. This TCR derives from a man between 18 and 35 years old in good health. Some clones in this sample may be carry-over from other donors' samples. The chain joins TRBV11-2 to TRBJ2-3; maybe TRBD1 (6 bases). The CDR3 nucleotides read TGTGCCAGCAGCTTTACCAGGGGAACAGATACGCAGTATTTT. Amino acids: CASSFTRGTDTQYF.